This TCR beta chain was found in a study of blood T cell repertoires in COVID-19. Study as a whole: Researchers got acute and convalescent COVID-19 samples from the United States, Italy and Spain. PBMCs, B-cell-depleted T cells, or T cells were the source of the cDNA or gDNA that made up the material.

Germline CDR1 and CDR2: MDHEN and SYDVKM. This CDR3 region has 19 residues. With 9 bases removed from V and 0 bases from J, the gap between germline ends came to 27 bases. In the source study's methods: Reference gene primers were amplified, and this amplification served to estimate nucleated cell counts. Some clones are missing from TCRdb's copy, which holds only in-frame ones; the method was immunoSEQ multiplex PCR. D and trimming were read from the DNA, whereas the V and J calls and clone size are those reported in that table. This sample has around 20,000 clones, with roughly 73% found just once.

V usage is TRBV28 and J usage is TRBJ1-5; tentatively, D is TRBD1 (6 bases). The TCR sequence derives from a human donor in a cohort sampled during active or convalescent COVID-19. The material sequenced was peripheral blood. The CDR3 nucleotides are TGTGCCAGTCTTCTCCGGGCGGGGGCCCTGACAATTAGCAATCAGCCCCAGCATTTT. It is translated as CASLLRAGALTISNQPQHF. Drawing the rest from reference TRBV28 and TRBJ1-5, the complete variable domain is DVKVTQSSRYLVKRTGEKVFLECVQDMDHENMFWYRQDPGLGLRLIYFSYDVKMKEKGDIPEGYSVSREKKERFSLILESASTNQTSMYLCASLLRAGALTISNQPQHFGDGTRLSIL.